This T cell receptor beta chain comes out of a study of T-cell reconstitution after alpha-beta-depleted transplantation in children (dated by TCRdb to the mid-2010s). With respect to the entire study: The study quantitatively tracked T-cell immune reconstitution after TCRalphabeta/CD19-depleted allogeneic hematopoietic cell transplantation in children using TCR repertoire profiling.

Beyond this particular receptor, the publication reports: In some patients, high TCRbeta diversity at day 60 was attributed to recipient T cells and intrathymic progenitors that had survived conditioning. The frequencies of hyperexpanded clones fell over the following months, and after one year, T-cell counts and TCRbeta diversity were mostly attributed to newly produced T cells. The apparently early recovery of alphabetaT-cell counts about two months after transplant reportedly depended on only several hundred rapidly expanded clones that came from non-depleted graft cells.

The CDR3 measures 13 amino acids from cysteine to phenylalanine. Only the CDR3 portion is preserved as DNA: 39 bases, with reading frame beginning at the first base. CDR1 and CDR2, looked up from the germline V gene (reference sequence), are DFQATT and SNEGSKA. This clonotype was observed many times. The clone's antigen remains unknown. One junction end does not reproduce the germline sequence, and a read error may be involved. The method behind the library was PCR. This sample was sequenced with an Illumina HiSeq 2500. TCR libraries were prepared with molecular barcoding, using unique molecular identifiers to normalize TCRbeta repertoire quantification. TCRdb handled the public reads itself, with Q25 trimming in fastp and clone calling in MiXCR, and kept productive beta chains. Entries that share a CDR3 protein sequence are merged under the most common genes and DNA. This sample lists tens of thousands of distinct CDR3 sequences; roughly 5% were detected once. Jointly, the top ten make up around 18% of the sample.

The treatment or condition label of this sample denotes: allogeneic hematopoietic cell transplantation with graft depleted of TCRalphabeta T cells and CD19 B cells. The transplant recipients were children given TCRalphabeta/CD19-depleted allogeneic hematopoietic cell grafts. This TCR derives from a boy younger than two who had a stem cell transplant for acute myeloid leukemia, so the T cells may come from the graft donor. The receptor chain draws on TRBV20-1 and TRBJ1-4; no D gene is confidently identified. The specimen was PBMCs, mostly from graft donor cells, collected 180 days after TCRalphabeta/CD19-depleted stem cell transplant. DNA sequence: TGCAGTGCTCGAGACAACAATAATGAAAAACTGTTTTTT. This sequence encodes CSARDNNNEKLFF.